This entry features one T cell receptor (beta chain) sequence. The antigen remains unidentified. The V segment lost 2 bases and the J segment 3 bases; nucleotides outside the gene matches: 18. The V gene's germline CDR1 is LGHNA and CDR2 YNFKEQ. The CDR3 extends over 19 amino acids. The data are from a study of cytomegalovirus exposure and HLA in healthy donors. Background on the study: Caucasian-associated ancestry cluster membership applied to over 80% of several hundred genotyped donors. General observations from the study: Follow-up analysis later connected one missense variant in DCLRE1C with trimming of TCR beta V- and J-genes. The likely explanation for a cluster of highly shared sequence variants was sequencing artifact. Later examination showed HLA-associated TCR beta chains had greater clonal expansion than equally common others.

Primers: 60 Vbeta forward and 13 Jbeta reverse. TCRdb's copy holds only in-frame clones and misses some; the assay was immunoSEQ multiplex PCR. The sample carries some 150,000 clones, approximately 85% recorded once. The rearrangement links TRBV4-2 to TRBJ2-7; 8 nucleotides align to TRBD2. Material for sequencing was PBMCs. The clonotype comes from a man aged 50-59 years in good health and CMV-seropositive. CDR3 protein: CASSQPPGGAGRDNYEQYF. The CDR3 DNA follows: TGTGCCAGCAGCCAACCCCCGGGGGGAGCCGGGAGGGATAACTACGAGCAGTACTTC.